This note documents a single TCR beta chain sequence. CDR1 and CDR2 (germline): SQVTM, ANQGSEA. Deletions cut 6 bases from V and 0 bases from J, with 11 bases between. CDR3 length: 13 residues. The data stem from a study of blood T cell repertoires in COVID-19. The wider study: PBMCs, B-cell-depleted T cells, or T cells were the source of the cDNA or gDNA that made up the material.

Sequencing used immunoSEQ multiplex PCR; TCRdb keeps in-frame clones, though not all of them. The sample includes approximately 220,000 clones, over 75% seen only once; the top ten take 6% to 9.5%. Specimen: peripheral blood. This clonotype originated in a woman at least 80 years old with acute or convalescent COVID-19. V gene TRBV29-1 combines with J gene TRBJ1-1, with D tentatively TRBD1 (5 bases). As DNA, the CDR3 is TGCAGCGTGGGCTGGGACTTGAACACTGAAGCTTTCTTT. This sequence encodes CSVGWDLNTEAFF.